Listed below are T cell receptor beta chains from one sample, sequenced in a study of T cell responses to AZD1222 COVID-19 vaccine. Only in-frame clones appear in the TCRdb table, and some are missing; sequencing was by immunoSEQ multiplex PCR. The repertoire holds 120,000 or so clones, with 80% to 95% as singletons. The input for sequencing was peripheral blood, taken on day 0 of AZD1222 vaccination. These receptors were taken from an adult in good health. Each CDR3 is given with its conserved first and last residue. The D gene is left open where the match is weak. For some rows the clone size is stated as once, few or many, or as a class when expanded; others skip it.

TRBV5-8,TRBJ2-2,TRBD2,NA,TGTGCCAGCAGCCAGCCTCGACTAGCGGGAGCTCGGTCCGGGGAGCTGTTTTTT,CASSQPRLAGARSGELFF
TRBV6-5,TRBJ1-5,NA,NA,TGTGCCAGCAGCCCCGACAGACTCAATCAGCCCCAGCATTTT,CASSPDRLNQPQHF
TRBV18,TRBJ2-6,TRBD2,NA,TGTGCCAGCTCCCCCGGGGGGACCGTCCTGACTTTC,CASSPGGTVLTF
TRBV28,TRBJ1-2,NA,NA,TGTGCCAGCAACGCGAACTATGGCTACACCTTC,CASNANYGYTF
TRBV18,TRBJ2-7,TRBD1,NA,TGTGCCAGCTCACAGGGAGACAGGGGCGAGCAGTACTTC,CASSQGDRGEQYF
TRBV28,TRBJ1-3,NA,once,TGTGCCAGCAGTAAAATTAAGTTAAACACCATATATTTT,CASSKIKLNTIYF
TRBV4-1,TRBJ2-3,NA,NA,TGCGCCAGCAGCCAAGGGACAACCACATTCCGCACAGATACGCAGTATTTT,CASSQGTTTFRTDTQYF
TRBV5-1,TRBJ2-1,NA,NA,TGCGCCAGCAGCGCACGACCGGGTGGGGCCCAATACAATGAGCAGTTCTTC,CASSARPGGAQYNEQFF
TRBV4-1,TRBJ2-1,NA,NA,TGCGCCAGCAGCCAAGTAGGTGACTCCTACAATGAGCAGTTCTTC,CASSQVGDSYNEQFF
TRBV5-1,TRBJ2-5,NA,NA,TGCGCCAGCAGCCGTAGGGGAGAGACCCAGTACTTC,CASSRRGETQYF
TRBV28,TRBJ1-1,NA,NA,TGTGCCAGCTCTCTAGGGGGAGGGTACACTGAAGCTTTCTTT,CASSLGGGYTEAFF
TRBV5-6,TRBJ2-1,NA,few,TGTGCCAGCAGCCTCATATCCTCTGGGATGGATGAGCAGTTCTTC,CASSLISSGMDEQFF
TRBV7-3,TRBJ1-1,NA,NA,TGTGCCAGCAGCTCCACGGTGAACACTGAAGCTTTCTTT,CASSSTVNTEAFF
TRBV19,TRBJ1-1,NA,NA,TGTGCCAGTAGATCCACAGGGCTGAACACTGAAGCTTTCTTT,CASRSTGLNTEAFF
TRBV7-8,TRBJ2-7,NA,NA,TGTGCCAGCAGCTCCTCGGGACCAGACTACTACGAGCAGTACTTC,CASSSSGPDYYEQYF
TRBV11-3,TRBJ2-7,NA,NA,TGTGCCAGCAGCCAAACCGGGACCCTGGACGAGCAGTACTTC,CASSQTGTLDEQYF